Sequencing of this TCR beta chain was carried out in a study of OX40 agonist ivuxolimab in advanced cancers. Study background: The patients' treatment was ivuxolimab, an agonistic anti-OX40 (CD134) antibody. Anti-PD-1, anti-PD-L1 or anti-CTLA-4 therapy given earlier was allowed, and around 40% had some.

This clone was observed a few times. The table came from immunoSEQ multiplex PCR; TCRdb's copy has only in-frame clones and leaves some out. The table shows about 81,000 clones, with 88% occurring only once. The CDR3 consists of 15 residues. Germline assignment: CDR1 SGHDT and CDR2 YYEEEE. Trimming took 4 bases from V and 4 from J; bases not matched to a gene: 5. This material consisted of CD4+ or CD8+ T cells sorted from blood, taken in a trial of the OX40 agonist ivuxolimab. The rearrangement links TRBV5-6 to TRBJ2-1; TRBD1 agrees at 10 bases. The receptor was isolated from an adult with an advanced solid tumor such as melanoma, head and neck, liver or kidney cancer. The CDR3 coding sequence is TGTGCCAGCAGCCGAGGACAGGGGGAGTACAATGAGCAGTTCTTC. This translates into CASSRGQGEYNEQFF.